This T cell receptor beta chain was found in a study of T cells in Graves' hyperthyroidism and ophthalmopathy. J was trimmed by 0 bases and V by 5 bases; bases with no gene match: 10. This CDR3 has 17 residues. Amplified TCR beta CDR3 regions derived from RNA transcripts. HTBI primers drove first-round RT-PCR of the TCR CDR3. Each CDR3 protein gets one entry after TCRdb re-called the multiplex PCR reads with MiXCR. The sample contains 200,000 to 250,000 distinct CDR3 sequences, around 25% of which appear only once. The sequence was obtained from a woman aged 40 to 50 with Graves' ophthalmopathy. The V call is TRBV12-3 or TRBV12-4, the J call TRBJ2-7; 10 nucleotides agree with TRBD2. Sequencing was done on a sample of blood. CDR3 amino acids: CASSPVSGRLSSYEQYF. The CDR3, as DNA: TGTGCCAGCAGTCCCGTTAGCGGGAGGCTAAGCTCCTACGAGCAGTACTTC.